The clone carrying this TCR beta chain was observed at least ten times. Its antigen is still unknown. Combining iRepertoire HTBI primers with Arm-PCR of CDR3 regions, the authors built TCR beta libraries. TCRdb analysed the multiplex PCR reads with MiXCR anew, one entry per CDR3 protein. The data contain over 400,000 distinct CDR3 sequences, approximately 15% of them singletons. CDR3 length equals 14 residues. Germline CDR1 and CDR2: MDHEN and SYDVKM. The ends lost 5 bases at V and 4 bases at J; junction bases unmatched: 5. This sample was taken from a study of regulatory T cells in long-lasting Graves disease. Study conclusions and caveats: Persistent disease favored TRBV28, TRBJ1-2 and TRBJ2-5. Persistent patients shared more public clonotypes (roughly 2,800) than new patients (966).

Time point reported: newly diagnosed GD, antithyroid drugs for less than 3 months. The authors made the TCR library using RNA they extracted from PBMCs. An endocrinology department in Xi'an, China, recruited the patients. This sample was also put to use in a study of T cells in Graves' hyperthyroidism and ophthalmopathy. This second study notes: Diagnostic decisions used clinical symptoms, serum thyroxine and TRAb, thyroid ultrasound and orbital computed tomography.

This chain links TRBV28 with TRBJ1-2, with 9 bases that match TRBD1. The source was peripheral blood mononuclear cells (PBMCs), collected at new diagnosis, from a patient treated with antithyroid drugs. The sequence derives from a woman between 50 and 59 years old with Graves disease. Here the CDR3 reads CASSTHRGLYGYTF. The CDR3 bases are TGTGCCAGCAGTACACACAGGGGGCTCTATGGCTACACCTTC.